These 7 T cell receptor beta chains were sequenced from one sample in a study of cytomegalovirus exposure and HLA in healthy donors. The study ran its PCR with 60 Vbeta and 13 Jbeta primers. Method: immunoSEQ multiplex PCR; TCRdb's copy keeps in-frame clones and lacks some. The sample shows about 140,000 clones, about three quarters of them seen only once. Sequenced material: PBMCs. Receptor source: a woman younger than 45 in good health and CMV-seronegative.

This CDR3 reads CASSGEKLFF. The DNA of the CDR3 is TGTGCCAGCAGCGGGGAAAAACTGTTTTTT. The rearrangement links TRBV28 to TRBJ1-4; D gene ambiguous. Trimming removed 6 bases at V and 8 bases at J, with 4 bases between. CDR1 MDHEN and CDR2 SYDVKM come from the germline V gene. The CDR3 extends over 10 amino acids.

This chain uses TRBV19 with TRBJ2-4; possible D gene TRBD2, 6 bases. The V and J ends lost 4 bases and 3 bases respectively, with 13 bases between them. The CDR3 sequence is 15 residues long. Germline V CDR1 and CDR2: LNHDA, SQIVND (reference sequence). CDR3 loop: CASSTHRRDKNIQYF. Here the CDR3 DNA reads TGTGCCAGTAGTACCCATCGGCGGGACAAAAACATTCAGTACTTC.

The rearrangement links TRBV28 to TRBJ2-5, with TRBD2 identical over 11 bases. The germline CDR1 and CDR2 sequences are MDHEN and SYDVKM. With 9 bases clipped from V and 1 base from J, the junction kept 10 bases outside the gene matches. This CDR3 has 16 residues. The CDR3, as DNA: TGTGCCAGTTCACTAGCGGGAGCCTTAAGCCAAGAGACCCAGTACTTC. Translation gives CASSLAGALSQETQYF. Supplemented by reference TRBV28 and TRBJ2-5, the full variable domain reads DVKVTQSSRYLVKRTGEKVFLECVQDMDHENMFWYRQDPGLGLRLIYFSYDVKMKEKGDIPEGYSVSREKKERFSLILESASTNQTSMYLCASSLAGALSQETQYFGPGTRLLVL.

In this sample, this clone turned up a few times. The genes are TRBV7-3 and TRBJ2-1; 9 nucleotides match TRBD2. CDR1 and CDR2 (germline): SGHTA, FQGTGA. Losses at the gene ends were 8 bases for V and 2 bases for J; bases not matched to a gene: 10. The CDR3 spans 16 residues. The CDR3 sequence is CASGTSPGGPYNEQFF. The DNA for the CDR3 is TGTGCCAGCGGGACTAGCCCCGGTGGCCCCTACAATGAGCAGTTCTTC. The entire variable domain, with the rest obtained from reference TRBV7-3 and TRBJ2-1, is as follows: GAGVSQTPSNKVTEKGKYVELRCDPISGHTALYWYRQSLGQGPEFLIYFQGTGAADDSGLPNDRFFAVRPEGSVSTLKIQRTERGDSAVYLCASGTSPGGPYNEQFFGPGTRLTVL.

This clone is categorized as medium-sized. This rearrangement joins TRBV6-1 to TRBJ2-7; 7 positions match TRBD1. There are 11 residues in the CDR3. Germline CDR1 and CDR2: MNHNS and SASEGT. The CDR3 sequence: CASRGILTGEV. In DNA form, the CDR3 reads TGTGCCAGCAGGGGGATCCTTACAGGGGAAGTC.

J is TRBJ2-6 and V is TRBV28, with 7 nucleotides matching TRBD1. This CDR3 is built from 16 residues. V was pared by 3 bases and J by 0 bases, with 2 bases of the junction left unmatched. Germline V gene sequence: CDR1 MDHEN, CDR2 SYDVKM. The CDR3 DNA is TGTGCCAGCAGTTTCCCAGGGGGCTCTGGGGCCAACGTCCTGACTTTC. Its protein is CASSFPGGSGANVLTF.

The rearrangement uses TRBV6-6 and TRBJ1-2; D perhaps matches TRBD1 (6 bases). Per the germline V gene, CDR1 is MNHNY and CDR2 is SVGAGI (reference sequence). The CDR3 is 16 residues long. V was clipped by 2 bases and J by 6 bases, with 19 bases between them. Here the CDR3 reads CASSYEGEGAPNGYTF. In DNA form, the CDR3 reads TGTGCCAGCAGTTACGAGGGGGAGGGTGCCCCGAATGGCTACACCTTC.